These T cell receptor beta chains were read from a single sample in a study of T cells after yellow fever vaccination. MiXCR, applied by TCRdb to the 5' RACE reads, yields one record per CDR3 protein. The sample shows 250,000 to 400,000 distinct CDR3 sequences, 4.1% of them seen only once. This sample comprised PBMCs, obtained 5 days after the yellow fever booster vaccination. The receptors derive from a man aged 18-30 years who received the YFV17D yellow fever vaccine. The CDR3 runs from the conserved cysteine through the conserved F or W. The D gene is left open where the match is weak. Where a row states a size, it is once, few, many or the class of an expanded clone; other rows omit it.

D gene: -
clone size: -
J gene: TRBJ2-1
V gene: TRBV20-1
CDR3 protein: CSASRDFNEQFF
CDR3 DNA: TGCAGTGCTAGTCGAGATTTCAATGAGCAGTTCTTC

D gene: -
clone size: -
J gene: TRBJ2-5
V gene: TRBV20-1
CDR3 protein: CSAQPRDTHQETQYF
CDR3 DNA: TGCAGTGCGCAGCCACGGGACACCCACCAAGAGACCCAGTACTTC

D gene: TRBD1
clone size: many
J gene: TRBJ1-2
V gene: TRBV14
CDR3 protein: CASSPGGSDYGYTF
CDR3 DNA: TGTGCCAGCAGCCCAGGGGGCAGTGACTATGGCTACACCTTC

D gene: TRBD1
clone size: -
J gene: TRBJ2-7
V gene: TRBV6-5
CDR3 protein: CASRQGISYEQYF
CDR3 DNA: TGTGCCAGCAGACAGGGGATTTCCTACGAGCAGTACTTC

D gene: -
clone size: many
J gene: TRBJ1-4
V gene: TRBV3-1
CDR3 protein: CASSPGRTNEKLFF
CDR3 DNA: TGTGCCAGCAGTCCAGGGAGAACTAATGAAAAACTGTTTTTT

D gene: -
clone size: -
J gene: TRBJ2-6
V gene: TRBV5-1
CDR3 protein: CASDPGEAGANVLTF
CDR3 DNA: TGCGCCAGCGATCCAGGGGAGGCCGGGGCCAACGTCCTGACTTTC

D gene: -
clone size: many
J gene: TRBJ1-6
V gene: TRBV5-5
CDR3 protein: CASSLAFKGLNSPLHF
CDR3 DNA: TGTGCCAGCAGCTTGGCCTTTAAAGGCCTTAATTCACCCCTCCACTTT

D gene: -
clone size: -
J gene: TRBJ1-1
V gene: TRBV11-3
CDR3 protein: CASTDRLRGIPEAFF
CDR3 DNA: TGTGCCAGCACCGACAGGCTAAGAGGGATCCCTGAAGCTTTCTTT

D gene: -
clone size: many
J gene: TRBJ2-7
V gene: TRBV5-8
CDR3 protein: CASSPGGQVAQQYF
CDR3 DNA: TGTGCCAGCAGCCCCGGGGGACAAGTGGCGCAGCAGTACTTC

D gene: -
clone size: few
J gene: TRBJ1-1
V gene: TRBV11-2
CDR3 protein: CASSSLAGVTEAFF
CDR3 DNA: TGTGCCAGCAGCTCGTTGGCGGGGGTCACTGAAGCTTTCTTT

D gene: TRBD1
clone size: many
J gene: TRBJ2-1
V gene: TRBV5-1
CDR3 protein: CASSPRDRGIDEQFF
CDR3 DNA: TGCGCCAGCAGCCCCCGGGACAGGGGAATCGATGAGCAGTTCTTC

D gene: -
clone size: -
J gene: TRBJ2-3
V gene: TRBV11-3
CDR3 protein: CASSQGARVGTDTQYF
CDR3 DNA: TGTGCCAGCAGCCAAGGGGCCAGGGTGGGCACAGATACGCAGTATTTT

D gene: -
clone size: -
J gene: TRBJ2-3
V gene: TRBV5-1
CDR3 protein: CASSGNRAADTQYF
CDR3 DNA: TGCGCCAGCAGCGGAAACAGGGCGGCAGATACGCAGTATTTT

D gene: -
clone size: -
J gene: TRBJ1-2
V gene: TRBV3-1
CDR3 protein: CASSHTVNYGYTF
CDR3 DNA: TGTGCCAGCAGCCACACAGTGAACTATGGCTACACCTTC

D gene: TRBD2
clone size: few
J gene: TRBJ2-3
V gene: TRBV30
CDR3 protein: CACSLAGADTQYF
CDR3 DNA: TGTGCCTGTTCACTAGCGGGGGCGGATACGCAGTATTTT

D gene: -
clone size: few
J gene: TRBJ2-3
V gene: TRBV6-6
CDR3 protein: CASRGSSTDTQYF
CDR3 DNA: TGTGCCAGCAGGGGCAGTAGCACAGATACGCAGTATTTT

D gene: -
clone size: few
J gene: TRBJ1-1
V gene: TRBV27
CDR3 protein: CASSIGGFTEAFF
CDR3 DNA: TGTGCCAGCAGTATTGGGGGTTTCACTGAAGCTTTCTTT

D gene: -
clone size: -
J gene: TRBJ1-1
V gene: TRBV20-1
CDR3 protein: CSATGTLNTEAFF
CDR3 DNA: TGCAGTGCTACGGGCACTTTGAACACTGAAGCTTTCTTT

D gene: -
clone size: many
J gene: TRBJ2-2
V gene: TRBV18
CDR3 protein: CASSGPVTGELFF
CDR3 DNA: TGTGCCAGCTCCGGGCCGGTCACAGGGGAGCTGTTTTTT

D gene: -
clone size: few
J gene: TRBJ2-3
V gene: TRBV5-1
CDR3 protein: CASSLLGGPTDTQYF
CDR3 DNA: TGCGCCAGCAGCTTGCTCGGGGGGCCCACAGATACGCAGTATTTT

D gene: -
clone size: few
J gene: TRBJ2-6
V gene: TRBV21-1
CDR3 protein: CASSKGTGRRCGANVLTF
CDR3 DNA: TGTGCCAGCAGCAAGGGGACAGGCAGAAGGTGTGGGGCCAACGTCCTGACTTTC

D gene: TRBD2
clone size: -
J gene: TRBJ2-5
V gene: TRBV4-1
CDR3 protein: CASSPRWTSGEETQYF
CDR3 DNA: TGCGCCAGCAGCCCTCGCTGGACTAGCGGAGAAGAGACCCAGTACTTC

D gene: -
clone size: few
J gene: TRBJ1-1
V gene: TRBV18
CDR3 protein: CASSKAGVGTEAFF
CDR3 DNA: TGTGCCAGCTCAAAGGCCGGGGTGGGGACTGAAGCTTTCTTT

D gene: -
clone size: few
J gene: TRBJ2-1
V gene: TRBV20-1
CDR3 protein: CSARDGAGLEQFF
CDR3 DNA: TGCAGTGCTAGAGATGGGGCAGGGCTTGAGCAGTTCTTC

D gene: -
clone size: -
J gene: TRBJ1-6
V gene: TRBV5-5
CDR3 protein: CASSLYAGSSPLHF
CDR3 DNA: TGTGCCAGCAGCTTGTACGCGGGGAGTTCACCCCTCCACTTT

D gene: TRBD1
clone size: many
J gene: TRBJ2-5
V gene: TRBV6-6
CDR3 protein: CASSTTGGGSETQYF
CDR3 DNA: TGTGCCAGCAGTACTACAGGGGGCGGTTCGGAGACCCAGTACTTC

D gene: -
clone size: few
J gene: TRBJ1-2
V gene: TRBV12-3/TRBV12-4
CDR3 protein: CASGRGGYTF
CDR3 DNA: TGTGCCAGCGGTCGCGGTGGCTACACCTTC

D gene: -
clone size: many
J gene: TRBJ2-5
V gene: TRBV7-7
CDR3 protein: CASSPIQGQETQYF
CDR3 DNA: TGTGCCAGCAGTCCCATACAGGGCCAAGAGACCCAGTACTTC

D gene: -
clone size: few
J gene: TRBJ1-1
V gene: TRBV5-6
CDR3 protein: CASSPLGVYTEAFF
CDR3 DNA: TGTGCCAGCAGCCCTCTTGGGGTCTACACTGAAGCTTTCTTT

D gene: -
clone size: many
J gene: TRBJ2-7
V gene: TRBV5-1
CDR3 protein: CASRIEVEQYF
CDR3 DNA: TGCGCCAGCAGAATTGAGGTCGAGCAGTACTTC

D gene: -
clone size: many
J gene: TRBJ2-7
V gene: TRBV20-1
CDR3 protein: CSARGTVVEEQYF
CDR3 DNA: TGCAGTGCTAGAGGCACGGTGGTCGAGGAGCAGTACTTC

D gene: -
clone size: many
J gene: TRBJ2-6
V gene: TRBV5-1
CDR3 protein: CASSGAGANVLTF
CDR3 DNA: TGCGCCAGCAGTGGGGCTGGGGCCAACGTCCTGACTTTC

D gene: -
clone size: -
J gene: TRBJ2-7
V gene: TRBV7-9
CDR3 protein: CASSLSDKSYEQYF
CDR3 DNA: TGTGCCAGCAGCTTGTCAGACAAATCCTACGAGCAGTACTTC

D gene: -
clone size: -
J gene: TRBJ1-3
V gene: TRBV7-2
CDR3 protein: CAGALTGRGNTIYF
CDR3 DNA: TGTGCCGGGGCCCTCACAGGTCGTGGAAACACCATATATTTT

D gene: -
clone size: -
J gene: TRBJ1-5
V gene: TRBV12-3/TRBV12-4
CDR3 protein: CASSLRLDQPQHF
CDR3 DNA: TGTGCCAGCAGTTTAAGACTGGATCAGCCCCAGCATTTT

D gene: -
clone size: -
J gene: TRBJ1-1
V gene: TRBV7-6
CDR3 protein: CASSPFTENTEAFF
CDR3 DNA: TGTGCCAGCAGCCCCTTTACGGAGAACACTGAAGCTTTCTTT

D gene: TRBD1
clone size: many
J gene: TRBJ1-1
V gene: TRBV5-1
CDR3 protein: CASSLTRQGLGAFF
CDR3 DNA: TGCGCCAGCAGCCTGACTCGACAGGGCCTCGGAGCTTTCTTT

D gene: -
clone size: many
J gene: TRBJ2-1
V gene: TRBV5-5
CDR3 protein: CASSFRVDEQFF
CDR3 DNA: TGTGCCAGCAGCTTTAGAGTAGATGAGCAGTTCTTC

D gene: TRBD1
clone size: few
J gene: TRBJ2-1
V gene: TRBV11-2
CDR3 protein: CASRLSRGRLGTYNEQFF
CDR3 DNA: TGTGCCAGCAGGTTGTCCAGGGGGCGCTTAGGGACCTACAATGAGCAGTTCTTC